These 20 T cell receptor beta chains were all obtained from the same sample, sequenced in a study of T cells in Graves' hyperthyroidism and ophthalmopathy. Amplification of TCR beta CDR3 regions was performed using RNA transcripts as template. First-round RT-PCR of the TCR CDR3 relied on the HTBI primer set. TCRdb reanalysed the multiplex PCR reads using MiXCR and keeps one entry per CDR3 protein. Here the sample spans fewer than 450,000 distinct CDR3 sequences, 17% being singletons. What was sequenced was blood. The receptors come from a woman in her thirties with Graves' hyperthyroidism that later progressed to Graves' ophthalmopathy.

This clonotype was detected many times. The rearrangement links TRBV7-2 to TRBJ1-1; a weak D match, TRBD1 (5 bases). V lost 4 bases and J 3 bases, leaving 9 bases between the germline ends. Germline V lookup: CDR1 SGHTA, CDR2 FQGNSA. The CDR3 contains 13 residues. Here the CDR3 DNA reads TGTGCCAGCAGCTCGGGACGGGACACTGAAGCTTTCTTT. As protein: CASSSGRDTEAFF.

This clonotype was detected many times. The chain uses TRBV24-1 and TRBJ1-1; no clear D gene. The CDR3 length is 12 residues. Trimming removed 3 bases from V and 9 bases from J, with 10 bases in between. Germline CDR1 and CDR2: KGHDR and SFDVKD. The CDR3 bases are TGTGCCACCAGTGATCCCAGGATAAAAGCTTTCTTT. Translating gives CATSDPRIKAFF.

This clonotype was seen repeatedly, ten times or more. The chain carries TRBV6-1 and TRBJ2-4, with 7 bases that match TRBD1. Germline V lookup: CDR1 MNHNS, CDR2 SASEGT. The CDR3 length is 16 residues. V lost 6 bases to trimming and J lost 0 bases; unmatched junction nucleotides: 8. The DNA for the CDR3 is TGTGCCAGCAGGGTGGGACAGACTATAGCCAAAAACATTCAGTACTTC. Translated: CASRVGQTIAKNIQYF.

The chain joins TRBV6-1 to TRBJ1-5; maybe TRBD1 (5 bases). Looked up from germline, CDR1 is MNHNS and CDR2 is SASEGT. The V gene lost 9 bases and the J gene lost 0 bases, with 18 bases spanning the gap. The CDR3 has 16 residues. CDR3 sequence reads: CASKTRTGYSNQPQHF. In nucleotides, the CDR3 is TGTGCCAGTAAAACCAGAACAGGATATAGCAATCAGCCCCAGCATTTT.

V gene TRBV28 combines with J gene TRBJ1-1; D is undetermined. V shed 5 bases and J shed 9 bases, with 10 bases lying between them. CDR1 is MDHEN and CDR2 is SYDVKM in the germline V gene. The CDR3 contains 11 residues. The CDR3: CASSKEPKAFF. For the CDR3, the DNA is TGTGCCAGCAGTAAAGAACCCAAAGCTTTCTTT.

This clonotype has ten or more counts. V gene TRBV24-1 combines with J gene TRBJ2-4; 9 nucleotides match TRBD1. The germline gives CDR1 KGHDR, CDR2 SFDVKD. The CDR3 totals 14 residues. J lost 8 bases, V lost 4 bases, and 5 bases had no gene match. The CDR3 region is CATSDRDRADIQYF. CDR3 bases: TGTGCCACCAGTGACCGGGACAGGGCGGACATTCAGTACTTC.

The rearrangement links TRBV28 to TRBJ1-5; D is uncertain. The CDR3 consists of 18 residues. The germline V and J ends were trimmed by 1 base and 2 bases, with 18 bases remaining between them. Per the germline V gene, CDR1 is MDHEN and CDR2 is SYDVKM. CDR3 region: CASSLFVWGWKGNQPQHF. CDR3 nucleotide sequence: TGTGCCAGCAGTTTATTTGTCTGGGGATGGAAGGGCAATCAGCCCCAGCATTTT. Combining the CDR3 with reference TRBV28 and TRBJ1-5 gives the whole variable domain DVKVTQSSRYLVKRTGEKVFLECVQDMDHENMFWYRQDPGLGLRLIYFSYDVKMKEKGDIPEGYSVSREKKERFSLILESASTNQTSMYLCASSLFVWGWKGNQPQHFGDGTRLSIL.

This clonotype occurred many times. The rearrangement joins TRBV28 to TRBJ2-1; D gene unclear. The V gene lost 3 bases and the J gene lost 7 bases, with 19 bases spanning the gap. This CDR3 has 16 residues. Germline assignment: CDR1 MDHEN and CDR2 SYDVKM. As DNA, the CDR3 is TGTGCCAGCAGTTTTTACACGGGCCGAAGGATAAATGAGCAGTTCTTC. Amino acids: CASSFYTGRRINEQFF. The whole variable domain, filled in from reference TRBV28 and TRBJ2-1, reads DVKVTQSSRYLVKRTGEKVFLECVQDMDHENMFWYRQDPGLGLRLIYFSYDVKMKEKGDIPEGYSVSREKKERFSLILESASTNQTSMYLCASSFYTGRRINEQFFGPGTRLTVL.

The rearrangement links TRBV2 to TRBJ2-7, with 9 bases aligning to TRBD2. Per the germline V gene, CDR1 is SNHLY and CDR2 is FYNNEI. This CDR3 is 17 amino acids long. J was trimmed by 0 bases and V by 6 bases; bases with no gene match: 12. The chain's CDR3 is CASRGLAPGGGSYEQYF. CDR3 DNA sequence: TGTGCCAGCAGGGGACTAGCCCCGGGAGGTGGCTCCTACGAGCAGTACTTC. The full variable domain, with the rest looked up from reference TRBV2 and TRBJ2-7, is EPEVTQTPSHQVTQMGQEVILRCVPISNHLYFYWYRQILGQKVEFLVSFYNNEISEKSEIFDDQFSVERPDGSNFTLKIRSTKLEDSAMYFCASRGLAPGGGSYEQYFGPGTRLTVT.

This clonotype was seen a few times. This chain connects TRBV29-1 to TRBJ1-1; TRBD1 matches at 10 bases. Trimming cost V 3 bases and J 4 bases; bases outside gene matches: 11. This CDR3 is built from 16 residues. Germline V CDR1 and CDR2: SQVTM, ANQGSEA. CDR3 protein: CSVDMETGGVGTEAFF. The DNA of the CDR3 is TGCAGCGTTGATATGGAGACAGGGGGCGTTGGCACTGAAGCTTTCTTT.

This clonotype was found many times. The chain is built from TRBV2 and TRBJ1-1, with D maybe TRBD1 (6 bases). Trimming took 8 bases from V and 0 from J, leaving 16 bases between them. Per the germline V gene, CDR1 is SNHLY and CDR2 is FYNNEI. The CDR3 is 15 residues long. The CDR3 region has the DNA TGTGCCAGCGGTACAGGGTCACGAATGAACACTGAAGCTTTCTTT. Its protein is CASGTGSRMNTEAFF.

A few counts support this clonotype. In nucleotides, the CDR3 is TGTGCCAGCAGCTTCCGGCCGGGAGATACGCAGTATTTT. It translates to CASSFRPGDTQYF. J is TRBJ2-3 and V is TRBV5-8; D uncertain. V was clipped by 2 bases and J by 5 bases, with 9 bases between them. CDR1 is SGHTS and CDR2 is YDEGEE in the germline V gene. The CDR3 loop spans 13 amino acids.

This clonotype appeared many times. The J gene is TRBJ2-3, the V gene TRBV7-9; D might be TRBD2 (7 bases). Germline V lookup: CDR1 SEHNR, CDR2 FQNEAQ (reference sequence). The CDR3 sequence is 17 residues long. Trimming shortened V by 5 bases and J by 0 bases, and 18 bases separated the two germline ends. In DNA, the CDR3 is TGTGCCAGCAGCCCAACTATGGGGGGGGGCAGCACAGATACGCAGTATTTT. Its protein product is CASSPTMGGGSTDTQYF.

This clonotype was seen ten or more times. The CDR3 sequence is CASSFQGKGPYEQYF. DNA for the CDR3: TGTGCCAGCAGTTTCCAAGGGAAGGGGCCCTACGAGCAGTACTTC. The chain is built from TRBV27 and TRBJ2-7; D may be TRBD1 (5 bases). The V gene lost 3 bases and the J gene lost 2 bases, with 14 bases spanning the gap. The germline V gene encodes CDR1 MNHEY and CDR2 SMNVEV (reference sequence). This CDR3 spans 15 amino acids.

The gene calls are TRBV5-1 and TRBJ1-1, with 7 nucleotides matching TRBD1. V lost 2 bases, J lost 1 base, and 11 bases stayed unmatched. CDR1 and CDR2 from the germline V gene are SGHRS and YFSETQ. The CDR3 totals 17 residues. This chain's CDR3 is CASSLKNRGNWNTEAFF. CDR3 in DNA: TGCGCCAGCAGCTTAAAGAACAGGGGAAATTGGAACACTGAAGCTTTCTTT.

This clonotype occurred many times. The V and J genes are TRBV5-1 and TRBJ2-3, with 7 bases that match TRBD1. Per the germline V gene, CDR1 is SGHRS and CDR2 is YFSETQ. The CDR3 consists of 17 residues. J lost 3 bases, V lost 0 bases, and 10 bases had no gene match. CDR3 amino acids: CASSLGTRDRVTDTQYF. In nucleotides, the CDR3 is TGCGCCAGCAGCTTGGGAACCCGGGACAGAGTTACAGATACGCAGTATTTT.

V usage is TRBV2 and J usage is TRBJ2-1; TRBD2 might be the D (5 bases). CDR1 SNHLY and CDR2 FYNNEI come from the germline V gene. Trimming took 4 bases from V and 12 from J, leaving 10 bases between them. This CDR3 is built from 11 residues. The DNA of the CDR3 is TGTGCCAGCAGTGGTGGACTGGGGCAGTTCTTC. This translates into CASSGGLGQFF.

At least ten counts were recorded for this clonotype. The chain combines TRBV30 with TRBJ2-7; no definite D call. This CDR3 is built from 12 residues. Trimming stripped 1 base from V and 3 bases from J, with 7 bases between. Germline CDR1 GTSNPN, CDR2 SVGIG (reference sequence). The CDR3 sequence is CAWSADHYEQYF. The DNA of the CDR3 is TGTGCCTGGAGTGCAGACCACTACGAGCAGTACTTC.

This clonotype was counted ten times or more. The genes are TRBV3-1 and TRBJ2-1, with D perhaps matching TRBD2 (6 bases). The V end was cut by 1 base, the J end by 1 base, with 11 bases between. The CDR3 length is 16 residues. The germline gives CDR1 LGHDT, CDR2 YNNKEL (reference sequence). CDR3 sequence reads: CASSQGDSGSYNEQFF. The CDR3, as DNA: TGTGCCAGCAGCCAAGGCGATAGCGGTTCCTACAATGAGCAGTTCTTC.

The chain employs TRBV5-1 and TRBJ1-5; 7 bases line up with TRBD1. CDR1 and CDR2 (germline): SGHRS, YFSETQ. Trimming removed 0 bases from V and 3 bases from J; junction bases left unmatched: 6. There are 16 residues in the CDR3. CDR3 loop: CASSLEHRGANQPQHF. DNA for the CDR3: TGCGCCAGCAGCTTGGAACACAGGGGTGCCAATCAGCCCCAGCATTTT.